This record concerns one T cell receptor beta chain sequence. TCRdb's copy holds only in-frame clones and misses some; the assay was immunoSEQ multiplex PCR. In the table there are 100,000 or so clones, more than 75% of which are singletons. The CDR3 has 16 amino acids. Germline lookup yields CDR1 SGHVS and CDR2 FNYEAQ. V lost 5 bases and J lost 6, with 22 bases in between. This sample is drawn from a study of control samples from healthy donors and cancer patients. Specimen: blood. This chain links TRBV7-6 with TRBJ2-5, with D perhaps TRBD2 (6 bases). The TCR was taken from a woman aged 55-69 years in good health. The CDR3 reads CASSQPPGTLIQTQYF. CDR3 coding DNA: TGTGCCAGCAGCCAACCCCCGGGGACTCTGATCCAGACCCAGTACTTC.